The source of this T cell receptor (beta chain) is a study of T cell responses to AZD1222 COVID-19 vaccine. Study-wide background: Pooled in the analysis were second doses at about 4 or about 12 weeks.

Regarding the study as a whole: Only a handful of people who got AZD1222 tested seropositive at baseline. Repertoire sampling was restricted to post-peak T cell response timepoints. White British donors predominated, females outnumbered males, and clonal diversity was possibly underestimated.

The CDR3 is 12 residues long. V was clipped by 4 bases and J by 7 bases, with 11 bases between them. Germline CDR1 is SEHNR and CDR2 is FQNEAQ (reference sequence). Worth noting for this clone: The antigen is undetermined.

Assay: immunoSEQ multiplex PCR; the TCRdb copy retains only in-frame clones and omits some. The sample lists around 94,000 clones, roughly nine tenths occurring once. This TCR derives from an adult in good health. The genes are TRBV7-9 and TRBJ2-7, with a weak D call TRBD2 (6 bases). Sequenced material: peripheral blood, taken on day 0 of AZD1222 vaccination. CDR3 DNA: TGTGCCAGCAGCTGGGGGGAAAAGGAGCAGTACTTC. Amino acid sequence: CASSWGEKEQYF.